The TCR beta chain under discussion was sequenced for a study of cytomegalovirus exposure and HLA in healthy donors. Overall study: Out of 170 million or so T cells, an earlier analysis found some 110 million unique TCR beta sequences in total.

Each donor was healthy, and each was a bone marrow donor. PCR used 60 Vbeta primers and 13 Jbeta primers. Assay: immunoSEQ multiplex PCR; the TCRdb copy retains only in-frame clones and omits some. Of about 130,000 clones in the sample, about 73% were seen once. Trimming at V came to 7 bases and at J to 6 bases, leaving 8 bases not matched to a gene. This CDR3 contains 14 residues. CDR1 is LNHDA, CDR2 SQIVND, per germline (reference sequence). The specimen sequenced was PBMCs. The chain couples TRBV19 to TRBJ1-1, with TRBD1 identical over 10 bases. This clonotype was obtained from a woman aged 50 to 60 in good health and CMV-seropositive. CDR3: CASTRGQGRAEAFF. CDR3 nucleotide sequence: TGTGCCAGTACCCGGGGACAGGGGAGGGCTGAAGCTTTCTTT.